This is a list of T cell receptor beta chains from one sample in a study of blood T cell repertoires in COVID-19. The assay was immunoSEQ multiplex PCR, and TCRdb's table has in-frame clones only and misses some. The sample holds about 94,000 clones, around 87% seen once. Material for sequencing was peripheral blood. These receptors originate from a human donor with acute or convalescent COVID-19. The donor label of this sample is uncertain. Both conserved end residues are trimmed from each CDR3. The order of the fields is V gene, clone size, J gene, CDR3 length, CDR3 protein. Clone size is given for some rows only: seen once, a few or many times, or a class if the clone is expanded.

TRBV15	once	TRBJ2-7	13	ATSVYRDRGYEQY
TRBV20-1	NA	TRBJ1-1	9	SAPGQLEAF
TRBV7-3	NA	TRBJ2-1	13	ASSTQRGAPNEQF
TRBV27	NA	TRBJ2-1	17	ASSFWGLAGGVNYNEQF
TRBV27	NA	TRBJ2-7	14	ASSLSGTGGIYEQY
TRBV5-1	NA	TRBJ1-4	12	ASSLRQGMEKLF
TRBV28	NA	TRBJ2-3	13	ASTLTGGVEDTQY
TRBV6-6	NA	TRBJ1-6	13	ASSYPTGEDSPLH
TRBV10-3	NA	TRBJ2-1	12	AIRGGANYNEQF
TRBV5-1	NA	TRBJ1-2	12	ASSPGQGAYGYT
TRBV5-1	NA	TRBJ2-7	11	ASSPGTGIEQY
TRBV7-2	once	TRBJ1-2	11	ASSFGGVYGYT
TRBV28	NA	TRBJ1-6	15	ASNSLSGARRNSPLH
TRBV6-2/TRBV6-3	NA	TRBJ1-5	14	ASSPTGDFSGQPQH
TRBV18	NA	TRBJ2-7	11	ASSPEQGYEQY
TRBV5-8	NA	TRBJ2-3	13	ASSSRDRVTDTQY
TRBV6-2/TRBV6-3	NA	TRBJ2-7	14	ASSYPSGLAGYEQY
TRBV6-5	NA	TRBJ2-7	13	ASTPKWDMTYEQY
TRBV6-5	NA	TRBJ1-4	13	ASSYSREQLGKLF
TRBV5-4	once	TRBJ2-7	13	ASSFEEGIFYEQY
TRBV7-2	NA	TRBJ2-7	11	ASSLNRQTEQY
TRBV2	NA	TRBJ1-1	13	ASSNRGRVGTEAF
TRBV28	medium-sized	TRBJ1-2	11	ASSLESDYGYT
TRBV2	NA	TRBJ2-2	12	ASNQDRYTGELF
TRBV7-9	NA	TRBJ2-5	14	ASSPFSGGAEETQY
TRBV18	NA	TRBJ1-5	11	ASSPGQNQPQH
TRBV29-1	NA	TRBJ2-7	12	SVDPGQGAYEQY
TRBV7-2	NA	TRBJ1-2	12	ASSWTLPSRGDT
TRBV5-4	NA	TRBJ2-7	11	ASSLVGVYEQY
TRBV19	NA	TRBJ1-5	11	ASGPDRAQPQH
TRBV7-2	NA	TRBJ2-7	13	ASSLAGGQGSEQY
TRBV7-3	NA	TRBJ2-1	12	ASSLGQGNNEQF
TRBV9	NA	TRBJ1-2	12	ASSEGDTSYGYT
TRBV9	once	TRBJ1-3	14	ASSVAAGGSGNTIY
TRBV11-2	NA	TRBJ1-3	12	ASSRQAGGNTIY
TRBV6-5	NA	TRBJ1-1	13	ASGGADRGNTEAF
TRBV2	NA	TRBJ1-2	11	ASSPGTVKSYT
TRBV18	NA	TRBJ2-7	12	ASSPRQGADEQY
TRBV29-1	NA	TRBJ2-3	11	SAGAGSADTQY
TRBV5-1	NA	TRBJ2-2	13	ASSLWGQYTGELF